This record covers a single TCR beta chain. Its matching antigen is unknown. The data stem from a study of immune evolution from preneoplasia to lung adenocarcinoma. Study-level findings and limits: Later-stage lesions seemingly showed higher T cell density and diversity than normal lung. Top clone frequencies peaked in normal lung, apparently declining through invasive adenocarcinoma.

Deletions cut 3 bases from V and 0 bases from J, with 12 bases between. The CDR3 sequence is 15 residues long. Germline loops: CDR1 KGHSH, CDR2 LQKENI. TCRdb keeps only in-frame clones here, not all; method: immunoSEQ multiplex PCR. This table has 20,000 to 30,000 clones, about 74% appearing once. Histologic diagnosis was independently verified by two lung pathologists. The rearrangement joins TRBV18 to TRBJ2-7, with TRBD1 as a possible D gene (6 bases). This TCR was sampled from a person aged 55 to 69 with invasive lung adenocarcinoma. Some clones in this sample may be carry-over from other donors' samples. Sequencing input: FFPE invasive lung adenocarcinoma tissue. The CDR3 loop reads CASSPRDTLSYEQYF. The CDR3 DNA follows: TGTGCCAGCTCACCCCGGGACACCCTCTCCTACGAGCAGTACTTC.